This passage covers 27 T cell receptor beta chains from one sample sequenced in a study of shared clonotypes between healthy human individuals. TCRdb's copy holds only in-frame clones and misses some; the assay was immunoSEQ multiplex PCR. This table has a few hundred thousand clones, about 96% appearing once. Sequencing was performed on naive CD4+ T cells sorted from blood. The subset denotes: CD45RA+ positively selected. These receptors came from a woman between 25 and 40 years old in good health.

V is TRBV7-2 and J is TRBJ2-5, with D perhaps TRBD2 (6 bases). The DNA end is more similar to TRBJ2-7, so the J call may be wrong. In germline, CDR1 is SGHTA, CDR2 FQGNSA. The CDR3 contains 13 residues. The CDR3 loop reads CASSLAGGYEQYF. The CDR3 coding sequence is TGTGCCAGCAGCTTAGCCGGGGGTTACGAGCAGTACTTC.

This CDR3 is CSVETTGGASYGYTF. The CDR3 DNA sequence: TGCAGCGTTGAAACGACGGGGGGCGCTTCCTATGGCTACACCTTC. The rearrangement links TRBV29-1 to TRBJ1-2, with D possibly being TRBD1 (6 bases). Trimming took 2 bases from V and 4 from J, leaving 17 bases between them. This CDR3 has 15 residues. The V gene's germline CDR1 is SQVTM and CDR2 ANQGSEA.

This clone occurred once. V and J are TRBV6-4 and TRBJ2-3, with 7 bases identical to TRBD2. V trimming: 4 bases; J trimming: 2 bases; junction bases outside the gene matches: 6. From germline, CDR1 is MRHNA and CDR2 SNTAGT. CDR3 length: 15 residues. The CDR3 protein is CASSVERGDTDTQYF. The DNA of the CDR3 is TGTGCCAGCAGTGTGGAGCGGGGAGACACAGATACGCAGTATTTT.

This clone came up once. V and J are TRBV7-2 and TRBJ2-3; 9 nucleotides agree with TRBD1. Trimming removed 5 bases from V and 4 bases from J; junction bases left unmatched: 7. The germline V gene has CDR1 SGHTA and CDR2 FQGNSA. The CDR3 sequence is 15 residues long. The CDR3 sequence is CASSRSGQGSDTQYF. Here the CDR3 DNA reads TGTGCCAGCAGCCGATCGGGACAGGGATCAGATACGCAGTATTTT.

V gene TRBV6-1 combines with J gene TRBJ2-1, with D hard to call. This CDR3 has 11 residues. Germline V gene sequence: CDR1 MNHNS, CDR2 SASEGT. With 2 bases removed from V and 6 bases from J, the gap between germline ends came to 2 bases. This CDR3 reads CASSEINEQFF. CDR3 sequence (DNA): TGTGCCAGCAGTGAAATCAATGAGCAGTTCTTC.

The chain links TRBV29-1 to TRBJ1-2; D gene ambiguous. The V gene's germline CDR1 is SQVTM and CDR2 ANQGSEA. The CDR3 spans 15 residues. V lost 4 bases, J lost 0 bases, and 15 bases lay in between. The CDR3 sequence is CSVATGRAANYGYTF. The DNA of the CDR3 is TGCAGCGTTGCAACGGGGAGGGCGGCTAACTATGGCTACACCTTC.

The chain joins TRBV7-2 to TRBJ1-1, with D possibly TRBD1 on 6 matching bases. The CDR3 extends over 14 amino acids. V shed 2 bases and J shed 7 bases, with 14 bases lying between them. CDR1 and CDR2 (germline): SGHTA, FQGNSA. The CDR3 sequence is CASSLSAGVNEAFF. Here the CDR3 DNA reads TGTGCCAGCAGCTTATCGGCAGGGGTGAATGAAGCTTTCTTT.

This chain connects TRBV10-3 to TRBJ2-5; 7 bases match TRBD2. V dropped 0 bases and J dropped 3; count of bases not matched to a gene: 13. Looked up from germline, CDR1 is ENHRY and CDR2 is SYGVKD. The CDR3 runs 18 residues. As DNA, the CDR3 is TGTGCCATCAGTGAGTCGAGCTGGGGTCCGGGAGGAGAAGAGACCCAGTACTTC. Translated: CAISESSWGPGGEETQYF.

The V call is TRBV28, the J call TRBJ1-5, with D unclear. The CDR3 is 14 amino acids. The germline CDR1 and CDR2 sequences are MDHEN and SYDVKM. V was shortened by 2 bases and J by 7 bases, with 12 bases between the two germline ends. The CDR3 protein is CASSLGILRQPQHF. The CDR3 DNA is TGTGCCAGCAGTTTAGGGATCCTTCGGCAGCCCCAGCATTTT. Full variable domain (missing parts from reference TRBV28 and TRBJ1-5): DVKVTQSSRYLVKRTGEKVFLECVQDMDHENMFWYRQDPGLGLRLIYFSYDVKMKEKGDIPEGYSVSREKKERFSLILESASTNQTSMYLCASSLGILRQPQHFGDGTRLSIL.

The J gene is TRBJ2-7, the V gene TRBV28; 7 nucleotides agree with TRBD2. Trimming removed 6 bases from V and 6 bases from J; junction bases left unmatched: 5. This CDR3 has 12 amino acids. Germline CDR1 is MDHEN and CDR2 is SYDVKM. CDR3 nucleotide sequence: TGTGCCAGCAGATACGGGGGGAGCGAGCAGTACTTC. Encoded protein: CASRYGGSEQYF.

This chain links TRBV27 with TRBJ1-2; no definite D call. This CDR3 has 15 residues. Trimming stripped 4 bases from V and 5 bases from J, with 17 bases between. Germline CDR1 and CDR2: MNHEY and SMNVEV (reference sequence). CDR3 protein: CASSSTGPRGYGYTF. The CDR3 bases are TGTGCCAGCAGTTCCACCGGACCCCGGGGATATGGCTACACCTTC.

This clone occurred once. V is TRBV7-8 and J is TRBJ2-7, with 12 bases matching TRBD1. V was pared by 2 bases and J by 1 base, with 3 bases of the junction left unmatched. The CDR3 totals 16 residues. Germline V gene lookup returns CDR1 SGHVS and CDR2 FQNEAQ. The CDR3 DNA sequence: TGTGCCAGCAGCTTATGGGACAGGGGGCGATCCTACGAGCAGTACTTC. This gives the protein CASSLWDRGRSYEQYF. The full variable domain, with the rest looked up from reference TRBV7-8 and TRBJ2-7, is GAGVSQSPRYKVAKRGQDVALRCDPISGHVSLFWYQQALGQGPEFLTYFQNEAQLDKSGLPSDRFFAERPEGSVSTLKIQRTQQEDSAVYLCASSLWDRGRSYEQYFGPGTRLTVT.

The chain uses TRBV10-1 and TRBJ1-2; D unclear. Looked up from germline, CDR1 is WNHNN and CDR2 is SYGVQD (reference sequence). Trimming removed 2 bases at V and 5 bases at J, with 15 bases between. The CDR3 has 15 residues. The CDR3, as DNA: TGCGCCAGCAGTGAGGATCCAGAGCCAATATATGGCTACACCTTC. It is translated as CASSEDPEPIYGYTF.

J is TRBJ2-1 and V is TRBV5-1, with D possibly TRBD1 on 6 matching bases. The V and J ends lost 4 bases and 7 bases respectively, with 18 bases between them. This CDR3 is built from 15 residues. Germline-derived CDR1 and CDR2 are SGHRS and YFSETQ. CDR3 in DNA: TGCGCCAGCAGCCTGGGGGCTAGCTCTGCGAATGAGCAGTTCTTC. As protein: CASSLGASSANEQFF.

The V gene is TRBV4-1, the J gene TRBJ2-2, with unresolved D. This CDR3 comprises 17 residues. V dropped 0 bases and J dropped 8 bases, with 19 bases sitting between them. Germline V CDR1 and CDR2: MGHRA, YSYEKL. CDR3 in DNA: TGCGCCAGCAGCCAAGATAGGAGCCTCCCAAGGCCGGGGGAGCTGTTTTTT. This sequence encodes CASSQDRSLPRPGELFF.

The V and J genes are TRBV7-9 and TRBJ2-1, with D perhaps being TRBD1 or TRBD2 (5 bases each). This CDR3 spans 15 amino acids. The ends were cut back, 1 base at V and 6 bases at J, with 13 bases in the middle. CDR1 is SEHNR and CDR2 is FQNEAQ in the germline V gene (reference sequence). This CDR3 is CASSLVRDAVNEQFF. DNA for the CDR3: TGTGCCAGCAGCTTAGTCCGGGACGCGGTCAATGAGCAGTTCTTC.

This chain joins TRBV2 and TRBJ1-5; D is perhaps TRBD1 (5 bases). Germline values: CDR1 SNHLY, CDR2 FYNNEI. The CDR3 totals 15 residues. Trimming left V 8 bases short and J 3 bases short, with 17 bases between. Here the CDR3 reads CASCRAQGDNQPQHF. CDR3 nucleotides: TGTGCCAGCTGTCGGGCTCAGGGCGACAATCAGCCCCAGCATTTT. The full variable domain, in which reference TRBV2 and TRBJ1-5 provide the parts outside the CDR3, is EPEVTQTPSHQVTQMGQEVILRCVPISNHLYFYWYRQILGQKVEFLVSFYNNEISEKSEIFDDQFSVERPDGSNFTLKIRSTKLEDSAMYFCASCRAQGDNQPQHFGDGTRLSIL.

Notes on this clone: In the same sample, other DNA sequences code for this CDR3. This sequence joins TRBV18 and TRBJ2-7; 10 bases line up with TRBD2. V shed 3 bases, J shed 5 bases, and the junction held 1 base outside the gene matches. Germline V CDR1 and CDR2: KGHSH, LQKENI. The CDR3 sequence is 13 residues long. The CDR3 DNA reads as TGTGCCAGCTCACCCCTAGCGGGAGACGAGCAGTACTTC. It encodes CASSPLAGDEQYF.

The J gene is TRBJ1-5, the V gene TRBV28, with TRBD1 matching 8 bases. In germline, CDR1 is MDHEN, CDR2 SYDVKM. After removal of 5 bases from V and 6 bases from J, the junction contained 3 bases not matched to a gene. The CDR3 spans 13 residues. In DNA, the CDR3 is TGTGCCAGCAGTGACAGGGGTGGTCAGCCCCAGCATTTT. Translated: CASSDRGGQPQHF.

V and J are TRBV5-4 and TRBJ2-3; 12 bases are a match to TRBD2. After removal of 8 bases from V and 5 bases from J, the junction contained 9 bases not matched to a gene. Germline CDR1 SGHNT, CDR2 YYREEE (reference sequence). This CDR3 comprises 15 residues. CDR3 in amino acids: CASNLAGGPVDTQYF. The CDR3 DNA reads TGTGCCAGTAACCTAGCGGGAGGGCCTGTAGATACGCAGTATTTT.

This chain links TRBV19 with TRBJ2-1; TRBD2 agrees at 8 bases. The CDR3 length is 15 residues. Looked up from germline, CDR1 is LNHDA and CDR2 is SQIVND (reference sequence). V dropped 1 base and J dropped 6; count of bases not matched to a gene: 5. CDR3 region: CASSIGDGRANEQFF. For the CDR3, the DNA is TGTGCCAGTAGTATAGGTGACGGGAGGGCCAATGAGCAGTTCTTC.

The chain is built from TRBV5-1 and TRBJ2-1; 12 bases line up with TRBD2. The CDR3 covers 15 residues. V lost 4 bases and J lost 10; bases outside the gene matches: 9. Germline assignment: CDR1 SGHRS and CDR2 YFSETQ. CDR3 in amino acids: CASSPRLAGVEEQFF. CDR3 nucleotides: TGCGCCAGCAGCCCCAGACTAGCGGGGGTAGAAGAGCAGTTCTTC.

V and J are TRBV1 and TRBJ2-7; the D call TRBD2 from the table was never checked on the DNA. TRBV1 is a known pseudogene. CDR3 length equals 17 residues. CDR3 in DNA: TGCACCAGCAGCCAAGATGAGACGGGAGGGCCTCCCTACGAGCAGTACTTC. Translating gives CTSSQDETGGPPYEQYF.

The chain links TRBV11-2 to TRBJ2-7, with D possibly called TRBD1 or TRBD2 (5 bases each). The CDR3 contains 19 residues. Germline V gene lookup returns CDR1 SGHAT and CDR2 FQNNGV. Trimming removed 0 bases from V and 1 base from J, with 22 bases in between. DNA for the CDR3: TGTGCCAGCAGCTTAGATACCTCGGGGTTTTATGACAGTTCCTACGAGCAGTACTTC. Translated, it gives CASSLDTSGFYDSSYEQYF.

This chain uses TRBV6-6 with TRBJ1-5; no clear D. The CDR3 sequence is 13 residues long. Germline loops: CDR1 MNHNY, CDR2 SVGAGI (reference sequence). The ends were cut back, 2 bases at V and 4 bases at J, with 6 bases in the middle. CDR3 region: CASSYRANQPQHF. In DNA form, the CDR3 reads TGTGCCAGCAGTTACCGGGCAAATCAGCCCCAGCATTTT.

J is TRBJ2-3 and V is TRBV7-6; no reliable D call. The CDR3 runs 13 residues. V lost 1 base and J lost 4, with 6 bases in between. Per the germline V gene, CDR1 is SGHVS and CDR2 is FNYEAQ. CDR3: CASSLGGSDTQYF. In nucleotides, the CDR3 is TGTGCCAGCAGCTTAGGTGGGTCAGATACGCAGTATTTT. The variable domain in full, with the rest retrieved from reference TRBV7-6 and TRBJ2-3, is GAGVSQSPRYKVTKRGQDVALRCDPISGHVSLYWYRQALGQGPEFLTYFNYEAQQDKSGLPNDRFSAERPEGSISTLTIQRTEQRDSAMYRCASSLGGSDTQYFGPGTRLTVL.

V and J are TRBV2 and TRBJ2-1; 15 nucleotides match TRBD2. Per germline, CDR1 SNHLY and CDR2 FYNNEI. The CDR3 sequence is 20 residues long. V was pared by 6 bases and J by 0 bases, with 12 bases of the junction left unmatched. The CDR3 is CASRTEHPGLAGGSYNEQFF. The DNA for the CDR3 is TGTGCCAGCAGAACTGAGCATCCGGGACTAGCGGGAGGCTCCTACAATGAGCAGTTCTTC.